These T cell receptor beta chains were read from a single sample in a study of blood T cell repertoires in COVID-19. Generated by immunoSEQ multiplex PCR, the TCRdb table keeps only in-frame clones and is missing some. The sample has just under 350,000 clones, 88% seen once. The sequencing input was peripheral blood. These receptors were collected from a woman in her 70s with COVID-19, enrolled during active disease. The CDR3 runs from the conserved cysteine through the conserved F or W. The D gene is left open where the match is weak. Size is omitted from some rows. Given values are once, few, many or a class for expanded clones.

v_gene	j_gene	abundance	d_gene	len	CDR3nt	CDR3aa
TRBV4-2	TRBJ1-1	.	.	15	TGTGCCAGCAGCCGAGAGACAGGAGCAGGCAATGAAGCTTTCTTT	CASSRETGAGNEAFF
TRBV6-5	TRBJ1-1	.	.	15	TGTGCCAGCAGCCCGGTTGAGACAATGAACACTGAAGCTTTCTTT	CASSPVETMNTEAFF
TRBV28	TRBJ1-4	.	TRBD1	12	TGTGCCGGACAGGGGACTAATGAAAAACTGTTTTTT	CAGQGTNEKLFF
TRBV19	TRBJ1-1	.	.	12	TGTGCCACCCAGTGGGGGGGCACTGAAGCTTTCTTT	CATQWGGTEAFF
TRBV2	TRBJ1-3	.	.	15	TGTGCCAGCATTGCGGGCGGTCTCTCTGGAAACACCATATATTTT	CASIAGGLSGNTIYF
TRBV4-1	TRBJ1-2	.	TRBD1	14	TGCGCCAGCAGTGTACAGGGGACTGAATATGGCTACACCTTC	CASSVQGTEYGYTF
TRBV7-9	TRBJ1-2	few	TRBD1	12	TGTGCCAGCCAGGACAGGGACTATGGCTACACCTTC	CASQDRDYGYTF
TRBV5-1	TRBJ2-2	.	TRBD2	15	TGCGCCAGCAGCTGGACTAGCGGGGGGGCCGGGGAGCTGTTTTTT	CASSWTSGGAGELFF
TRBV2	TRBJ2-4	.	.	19	TGTGCCAGCAGTGAAGTTTATTTTGGGAGACTCCAAGCCAAAAACATTCAGTACTTC	CASSEVYFGRLQAKNIQYF
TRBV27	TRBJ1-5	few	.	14	TGTGCCAGCAGTCCGACGGGGGGCCCGGAACCCCAGCATTTT	CASSPTGGPEPQHF
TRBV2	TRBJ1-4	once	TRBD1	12	TGTGCCGGACAGGCAACTAATGAAAAACTGTTTTTT	CAGQATNEKLFF
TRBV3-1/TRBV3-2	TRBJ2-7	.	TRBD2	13	TGTGCCGACCAGGGACTAGTGGTCCACGAGCAGTACTTC	CADQGLVVHEQYF
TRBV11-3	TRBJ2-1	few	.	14	TGTGCCAGCAGCTTAGGTTCGGACACCAACCGGCAGTTCTTC	CASSLGSDTNRQFF
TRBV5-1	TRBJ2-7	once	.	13	TGCGCCAGCAGCTTAAACTCTGGCTACGAGCAGTACTTC	CASSLNSGYEQYF
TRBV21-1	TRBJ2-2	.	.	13	TGTGCCAGCAGCAAACTCACTTGCGGGGAGCTGTTTTTT	CASSKLTCGELFF
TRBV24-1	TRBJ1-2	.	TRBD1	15	TGTGCCACCGGTCAAAGGGACAGGCTATACTATGGCTACACCTTC	CATGQRDRLYYGYTF
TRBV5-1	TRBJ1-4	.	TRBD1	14	TGCGCCAGCAGCTTCAGGGGGACTAATGAAAAACTGTTTTTT	CASSFRGTNEKLFF
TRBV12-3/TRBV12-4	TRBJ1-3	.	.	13	TGTGCCAGCAGTTCGGGGGGAGGAAACACCATATATTTT	CASSSGGGNTIYF
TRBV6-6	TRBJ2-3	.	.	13	TGTGCCAGCAGTTACTCTGAGGCGGGACTCCCGTATTTT	CASSYSEAGLPYF
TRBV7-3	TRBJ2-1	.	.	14	TGTGCCAGCAGCTTAAATTATTTGGCGGAGGAGCAGTTCTTC	CASSLNYLAEEQFF
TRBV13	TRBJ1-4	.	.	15	TGTGCCAGCAGCTTAGTGTCAGAAGGCGGGGGAAAACTGTTTTTT	CASSLVSEGGGKLFF
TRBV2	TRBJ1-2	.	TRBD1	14	TGTGCCAGCAGTCGATCCGGGACAGGGGGCGGCTACACCTTC	CASSRSGTGGGYTF
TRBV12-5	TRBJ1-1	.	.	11	TGTGCTAGTGTCAACGGGGGTGAAGCTTTCTTT	CASVNGGEAFF
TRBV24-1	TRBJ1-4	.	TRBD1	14	TGTGCCACCAGTGACGCTGGGACAGCCGAAAAACTGTTTTTT	CATSDAGTAEKLFF
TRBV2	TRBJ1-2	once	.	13	TGTGCCGTCAAAGGGAGGGAGGACTATGGCTACACCTTC	CAVKGREDYGYTF
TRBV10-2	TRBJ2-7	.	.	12	TGCGCCAGCAGGGACGTTTCGAGGGACACCGAGTTC	CASRDVSRDTEF
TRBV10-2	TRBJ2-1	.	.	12	TGCGCCATCCACGGGACTGACAATGAGCAGTTCTTC	CAIHGTDNEQFF
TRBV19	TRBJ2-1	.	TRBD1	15	TGTGCCAGTAGTTTTGACAGGGAGTCCTACAATGAGCAGTTCTTC	CASSFDRESYNEQFF
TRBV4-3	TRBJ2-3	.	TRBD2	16	TGCGCCAGCAGCCAAGGAGGCGGGGGGGCTACAGATACGCAGTATTTT	CASSQGGGGATDTQYF
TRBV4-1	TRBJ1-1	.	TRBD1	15	TGCGCCAGCAGCCATCATAAGACAGGGGGCACTGAAGCTTTCTTT	CASSHHKTGGTEAFF
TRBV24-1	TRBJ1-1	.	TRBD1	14	TGTGCCACCAGTGAACGCTCACAGGGGGCAGGAGCTTTCTTT	CATSERSQGAGAFF
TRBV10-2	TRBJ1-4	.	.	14	TGCGCCAGCAGTCGGCAGGCCGGTAATGAAAAACTGTTTTTT	CASSRQAGNEKLFF
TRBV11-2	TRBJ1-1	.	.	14	TGTGCCAGCAGTTTCCTCCAGGGTGATACTGAAGCTTTCTTT	CASSFLQGDTEAFF
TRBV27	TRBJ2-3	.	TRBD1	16	TGTGCCAGCAGTTTATTTGGGACAGGGGCCACAGATACGCAGTATTTT	CASSLFGTGATDTQYF
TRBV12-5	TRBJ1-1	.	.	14	TGTGCTAGTGGTCCTGCTACAGGGTCCACTGAAGCTTTCTTT	CASGPATGSTEAFF
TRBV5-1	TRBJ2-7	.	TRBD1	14	TGCGCCAGCAGCTTTGACAGGGGCAGGGACGAGCAGTACTTC	CASSFDRGRDEQYF
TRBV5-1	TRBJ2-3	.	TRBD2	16	TGCGCCAGCAGCTCCAGAGAGCGGGGATGGTCAGATACGCAGTATTTT	CASSSRERGWSDTQYF
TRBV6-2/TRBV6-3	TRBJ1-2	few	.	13	TGTGCCAGCAGTTTGGAGGAAGACTATGGCTACACCTTC	CASSLEEDYGYTF
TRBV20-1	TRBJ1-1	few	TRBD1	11	TGCAGTGCCACAGGGGGCACTGAAGCTTTCTTT	CSATGGTEAFF
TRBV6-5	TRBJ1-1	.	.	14	TGTGCCAGCAGTTACGGGCAGGTCGATACTGAAGCTTTCTTT	CASSYGQVDTEAFF
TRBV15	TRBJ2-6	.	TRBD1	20	TGTGCCACCAGCAGAGATGGACCGGGACAGGGATCTTCTGGGGCCAACGTCCTGACTTTC	CATSRDGPGQGSSGANVLTF
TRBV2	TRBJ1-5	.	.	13	TGTGCCAGCAGTGAGGCAGGCGGGCAGCCCCAGCATTTT	CASSEAGGQPQHF
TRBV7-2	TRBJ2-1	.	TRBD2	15	TGTGCCAGCAGCCCCGGACTAGCGGGGGGGAATGAGCAGTTCTTC	CASSPGLAGGNEQFF
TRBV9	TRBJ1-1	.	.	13	TGTGCCAGCAGTGGGGGGGAGGACACTGAAGCTTTCTTT	CASSGGEDTEAFF
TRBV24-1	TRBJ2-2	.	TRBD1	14	TGTGCCACCAGTGATTGGGGGACAGCTGGGGAGCTGTTTTTT	CATSDWGTAGELFF
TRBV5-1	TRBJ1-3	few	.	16	TGCGCCAGCAGCTTGGGGCAGGGCCAGGGAGGAAACACCATATATTTT	CASSLGQGQGGNTIYF
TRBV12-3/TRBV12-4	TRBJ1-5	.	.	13	TGTGCCAGTCCGGGGGGGCGGAATCAGCCCCAGCATTTT	CASPGGRNQPQHF
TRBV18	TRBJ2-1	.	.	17	TGTGCCAGCTCACCTTCCGGGACAATGGGACCCGGTTCGGGGCAGTTCTTC	CASSPSGTMGPGSGQFF
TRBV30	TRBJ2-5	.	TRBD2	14	TGTGCCTGGAATTGGGGGGGTCACCAAGAGACCCAGTACTTC	CAWNWGGHQETQYF
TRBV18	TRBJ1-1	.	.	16	TGTGCCAGCTCACCCTATAATGGGGGGGCTCACACTGAAGCTTTCTTT	CASSPYNGGAHTEAFF
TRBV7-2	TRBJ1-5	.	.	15	TGTGCCAGCAGCTCGGACAGAGGAGGAAATCAGCCCCAGCATTTT	CASSSDRGGNQPQHF
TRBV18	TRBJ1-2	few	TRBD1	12	TGTGCCAGCTCACCCGGGACAGATGGCTACACCTTC	CASSPGTDGYTF
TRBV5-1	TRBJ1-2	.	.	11	TGCGCCAGCAGCACCGGACAGGGCTACACCTTC	CASSTGQGYTF
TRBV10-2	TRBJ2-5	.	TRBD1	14	TGCGCCAGCAGGGCCGGGACAGGGGTACAGACCCAGTACTTC	CASRAGTGVQTQYF
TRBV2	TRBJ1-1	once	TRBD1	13	TGTGCCAGCACCGGGACAGCGCGCGCTGAAGCTTTCTTT	CASTGTARAEAFF